Given below is one T cell receptor beta chain in context. This sample is part of a study of CD4 and CD8 cells across lung adenocarcinoma regions. TCRdb re-called the PCR reads with MiXCR, one entry per CDR3 protein. The repertoire holds thousands of distinct CDR3 sequences, over 35% seen once, with approximately 20% in the top ten. Samples came from patients with localized non-small cell lung adenocarcinoma. Sample: CD4+ T cells from the margin of a lung tumor. The origin of this receptor is a female donor with lung adenocarcinoma. The CD4 and CD8 labels of this study may be unreliable.

The DNA for the CDR3 is TGTGCCAGCAGCTCGACCCGCACAGGCCATAACAAAAACACCCAGTACTTC. It encodes CASSSTRTGHNKNTQYF. This rearrangement joins TRBV7-2 to TRBJ2-1; tentatively, D is TRBD1 (5 bases). The end of the DNA aligns better with TRBJ2-5, so the J call may be wrong. This CDR3 region has 17 residues. Germline assignment: CDR1 SGHTA and CDR2 FQGNSA.